The 7 T cell receptor beta chains listed next were all sequenced from one sample in a study of tissue T cells after allogeneic stem cell transplantation. Assay used: immunoSEQ multiplex PCR; TCRdb lists only in-frame clones, some missing. The sample holds some 22,000 clones, approximately 70% seen once. The sample consisted of blood. All receptors derive from a female BALB/c mouse in good health. The mouse line has the MHC haplotype H2-d.

Comments on this clone: The germline and genes are mouse ones. The CDR3 end is not reached by the read, which stops 1 residue before it; the germline J gene fills it in. The chain combines TRBV20 with TRBJ2-2; D might be TRBD1 (5 bases). Trimming cost V 6 bases and J 2 bases, with 7 bases left between them. This CDR3 is 12 amino acids long. The germline V gene encodes CDR1 GFQATS and CDR2 STVNSAI. The DNA read from the CDR3 is TGTGGTGCGCGACAGAACACCGGGCAGCTCTAC. It specifies CGARQNTGQLY. The whole CDR3 reads CGARQNTGQLYF.

This clone was found a few times. The genes are named according to mouse. From the germline J gene comes the end of the CDR3, since the read stops 1 residue before it. The rearrangement links TRBV1 to TRBJ1-5, with D perhaps TRBD1 (5 bases). The germline V gene has CDR1 NSQYPW and CDR2 LRSPGD (reference sequence). V lost 5 bases, J lost 4 bases, and 9 bases lay in between. CDR3 length: 13 residues. CDR3 DNA (partial): TGCACCTGCAGTCTGGGGGAGAACCAGGCTCCGCTT. Protein sequence: CTCSLGENQAPL. The whole CDR3 protein reads CTCSLGENQAPLF.

This clone was counted between two and nine times. The genes are named according to mouse. The read falls 1 residue short of the CDR3 end, and the missing part is taken from the germline J gene. The chain carries TRBV31 and TRBJ2-2, with 8 bases lining up with TRBD1. CDR1 GKSSPN and CDR2 SITVG come from the germline V gene. The V segment lost 3 bases and the J segment 0 bases; nucleotides outside the gene matches: 3. This CDR3 contains 15 residues. The CDR3 protein is CAWSTGGANTGQLYF. Incomplete CDR3 DNA: TGTGCCTGGAGCACAGGGGGTGCAAACACCGGGCAGCTCTAC.

This clone was counted between two and nine times. Mouse names are used for the genes. The CDR3 extends 1 residue past the end of the read, so its final part is completed from the germline J gene. The chain recombines TRBV15 with TRBJ2-7; TRBD1 aligns across 7 bases. This CDR3 has 13 residues. J was trimmed by 5 bases and V by 6 bases; bases with no gene match: 7. Germline V lookup: CDR1 SGHND, CDR2 FRSKSL. This CDR3 reads CASSSGTEDEQYF. The CDR3 DNA, read in part, is TGTGCCAGCAGCTCCGGGACAGAGGATGAACAGTAC.

To note about this clone: Gene names are the mouse ones. The read stops 1 residue short of the end of the CDR3; the missing end is completed from the germline J gene. This rearrangement joins TRBV14 to TRBJ2-2; 7 bases are a match to TRBD2. The CDR3 is 15 amino acids. Germline CDR1 reads SGHDT; CDR2 reads FRDEAV. V lost 2 bases, J lost 0 bases, and 1 base stayed unmatched. CDR3 DNA, as far as it was read: TGTGCCAGCAGTTTGGGGGGGTCAAACACCGGGCAGCTCTAC. Protein product: CASSLGGSNTGQLY. The CDR3 in full is CASSLGGSNTGQLYF.

This clone has only a few counts. Gene and germline names: mouse. The read falls 1 residue short of the CDR3 end, and the missing part is taken from the germline J gene. The genes are TRBV20 and TRBJ2-7; D ambiguous. This CDR3 is 13 amino acids long. Deletions cut 0 bases from V and 0 bases from J, with 6 bases between. Germline V gene data show CDR1 as GFQATS and CDR2 as STVNSAI. CDR3: CGARDMSSYEQYF. The CDR3 DNA, read in part, is TGTGGTGCTAGGGACATGAGCTCCTATGAACAGTAC.

About this clone itself: The listed genes are named as in mouse. The read is 1 residue too short to cover the CDR3 end, so that end is filled in from the germline J gene. The chain is built from TRBV5 and TRBJ1-4, with D unresolved. This CDR3 contains 16 residues. Trimming pared 0 bases from V and 0 bases from J, leaving 8 bases between. CDR1 is LGHNA, CDR2 YNLKQL, per germline (reference sequence). CDR3 residues: CASSQDGIISNERLFF. CDR3 DNA, as far as it was read: TGTGCCAGCAGCCAAGACGGCATTATTTCCAACGAAAGATTATTT.